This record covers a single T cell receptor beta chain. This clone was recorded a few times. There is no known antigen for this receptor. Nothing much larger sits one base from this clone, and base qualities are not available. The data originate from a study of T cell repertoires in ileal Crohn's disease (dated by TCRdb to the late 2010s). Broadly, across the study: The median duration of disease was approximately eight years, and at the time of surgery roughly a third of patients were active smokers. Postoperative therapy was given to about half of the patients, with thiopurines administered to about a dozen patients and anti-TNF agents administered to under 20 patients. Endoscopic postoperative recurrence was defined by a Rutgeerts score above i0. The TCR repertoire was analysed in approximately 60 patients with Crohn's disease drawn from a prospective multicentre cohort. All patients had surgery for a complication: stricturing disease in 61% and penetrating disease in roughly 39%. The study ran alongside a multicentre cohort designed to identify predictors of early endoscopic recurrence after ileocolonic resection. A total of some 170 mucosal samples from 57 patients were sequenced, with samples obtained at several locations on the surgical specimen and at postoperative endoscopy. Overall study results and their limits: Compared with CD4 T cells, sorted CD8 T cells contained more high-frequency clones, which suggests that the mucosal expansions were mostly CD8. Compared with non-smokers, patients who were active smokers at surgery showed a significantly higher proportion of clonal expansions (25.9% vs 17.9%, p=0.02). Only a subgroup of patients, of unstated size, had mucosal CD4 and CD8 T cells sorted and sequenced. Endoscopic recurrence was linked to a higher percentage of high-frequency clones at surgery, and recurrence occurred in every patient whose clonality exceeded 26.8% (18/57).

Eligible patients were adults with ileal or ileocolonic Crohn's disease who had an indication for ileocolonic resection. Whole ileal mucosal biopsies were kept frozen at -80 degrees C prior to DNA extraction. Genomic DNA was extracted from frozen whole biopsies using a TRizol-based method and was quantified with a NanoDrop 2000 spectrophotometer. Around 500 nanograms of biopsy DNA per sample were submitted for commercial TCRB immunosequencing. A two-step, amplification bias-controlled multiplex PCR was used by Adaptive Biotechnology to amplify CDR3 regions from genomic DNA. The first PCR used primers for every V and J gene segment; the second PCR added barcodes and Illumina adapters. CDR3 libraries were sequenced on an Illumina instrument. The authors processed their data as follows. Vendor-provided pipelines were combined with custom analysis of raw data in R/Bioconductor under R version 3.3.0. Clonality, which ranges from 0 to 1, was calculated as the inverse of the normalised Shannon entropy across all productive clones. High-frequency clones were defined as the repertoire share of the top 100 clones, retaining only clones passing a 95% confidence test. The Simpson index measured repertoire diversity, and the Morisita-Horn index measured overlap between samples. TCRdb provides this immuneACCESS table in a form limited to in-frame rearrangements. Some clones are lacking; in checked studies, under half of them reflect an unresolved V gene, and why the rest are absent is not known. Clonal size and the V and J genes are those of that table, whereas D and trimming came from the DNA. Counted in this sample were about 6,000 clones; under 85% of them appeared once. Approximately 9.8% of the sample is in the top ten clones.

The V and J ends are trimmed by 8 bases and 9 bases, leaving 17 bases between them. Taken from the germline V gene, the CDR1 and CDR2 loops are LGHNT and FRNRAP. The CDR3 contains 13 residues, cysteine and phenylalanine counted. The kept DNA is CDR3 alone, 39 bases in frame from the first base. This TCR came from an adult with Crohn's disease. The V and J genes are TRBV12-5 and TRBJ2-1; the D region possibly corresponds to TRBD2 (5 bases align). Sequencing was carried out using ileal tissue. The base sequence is TGTGCTAGTAGTTGGGCGGGCGGGTCTGAGCAGTTCTTC. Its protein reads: CASSWAGGSEQFF.